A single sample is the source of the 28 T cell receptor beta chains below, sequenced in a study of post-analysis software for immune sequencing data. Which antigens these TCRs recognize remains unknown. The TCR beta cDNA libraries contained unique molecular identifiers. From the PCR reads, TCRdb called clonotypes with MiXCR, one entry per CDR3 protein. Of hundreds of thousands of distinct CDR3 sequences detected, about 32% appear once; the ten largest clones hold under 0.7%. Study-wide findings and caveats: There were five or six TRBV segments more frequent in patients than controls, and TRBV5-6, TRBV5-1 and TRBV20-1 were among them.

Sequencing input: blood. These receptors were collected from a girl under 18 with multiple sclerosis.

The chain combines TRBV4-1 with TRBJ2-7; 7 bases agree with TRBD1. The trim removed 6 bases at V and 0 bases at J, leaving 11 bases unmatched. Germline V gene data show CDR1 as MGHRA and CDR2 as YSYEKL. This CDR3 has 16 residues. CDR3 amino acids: CASRPTTGTASYEQYF. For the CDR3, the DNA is TGCGCCAGCAGGCCTACGACCGGGACAGCCTCCTACGAGCAGTACTTC.

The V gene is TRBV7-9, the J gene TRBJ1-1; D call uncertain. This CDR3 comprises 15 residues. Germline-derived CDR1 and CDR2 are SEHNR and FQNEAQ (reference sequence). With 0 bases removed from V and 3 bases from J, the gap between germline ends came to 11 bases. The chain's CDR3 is CASSLAEHMYTEAFF. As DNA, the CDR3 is TGTGCCAGCAGCTTAGCCGAACATATGTACACTGAAGCTTTCTTT.

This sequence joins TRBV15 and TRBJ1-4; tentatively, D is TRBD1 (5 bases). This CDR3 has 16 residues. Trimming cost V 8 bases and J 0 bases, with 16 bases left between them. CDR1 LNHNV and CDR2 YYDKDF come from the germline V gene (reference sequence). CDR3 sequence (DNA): TGTGCCACCCATGCCCGGGGCGGAGCAACTAATGAAAAACTGTTTTTT. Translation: CATHARGGATNEKLFF.

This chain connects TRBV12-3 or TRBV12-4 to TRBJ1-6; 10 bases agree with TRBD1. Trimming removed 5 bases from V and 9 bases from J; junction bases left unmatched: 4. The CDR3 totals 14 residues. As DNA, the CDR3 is TGTGCCAGCAGTACGGGACAGGGGACTTCACCCCTCCACTTT. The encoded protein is CASSTGQGTSPLHF.

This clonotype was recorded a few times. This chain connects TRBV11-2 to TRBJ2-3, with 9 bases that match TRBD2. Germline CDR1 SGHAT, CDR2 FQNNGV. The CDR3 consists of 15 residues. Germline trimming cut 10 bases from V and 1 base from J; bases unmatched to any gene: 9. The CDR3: CATAAGGGGTDTQYF. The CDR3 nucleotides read TGTGCCACCGCAGCGGGAGGAGGCGGCACAGATACGCAGTATTTT.

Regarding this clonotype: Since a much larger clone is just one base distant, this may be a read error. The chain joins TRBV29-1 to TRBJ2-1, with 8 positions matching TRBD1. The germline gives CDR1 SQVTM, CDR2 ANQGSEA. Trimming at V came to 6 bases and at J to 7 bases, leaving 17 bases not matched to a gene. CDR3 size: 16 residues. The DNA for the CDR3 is TGCAGCGTAAGACGAGCAGGGGGCTTGCGGGTAAATGAGCAGTTCTTC. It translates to CSVRRAGGLRVNEQFF.

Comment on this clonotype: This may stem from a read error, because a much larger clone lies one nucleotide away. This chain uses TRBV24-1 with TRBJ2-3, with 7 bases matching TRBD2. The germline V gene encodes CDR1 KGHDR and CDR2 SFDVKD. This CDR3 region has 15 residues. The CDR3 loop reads CVTSATGLPGDTQYF. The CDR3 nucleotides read TGTGTCACCAGTGCCACGGGACTACCCGGGGATACGCAGTATTTT.

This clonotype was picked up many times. CDR3 DNA: TGCGCCAGCAGCCAGAATGTCGATCAGGTCTACGAGCAGTACTTC. Its protein is CASSQNVDQVYEQYF. This chain connects TRBV4-3 to TRBJ2-7; no firm D call. The CDR3 length is 15 residues. The germline CDR1 and CDR2 sequences are LGHNA and YSLEER. The V end lost 3 bases, the J end lost 3 bases, and 15 bases lay between the germline ends.

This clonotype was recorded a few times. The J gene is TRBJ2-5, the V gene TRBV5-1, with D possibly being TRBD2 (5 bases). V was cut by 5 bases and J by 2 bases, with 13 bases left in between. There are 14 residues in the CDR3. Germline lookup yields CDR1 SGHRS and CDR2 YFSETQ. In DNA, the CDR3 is TGCGCCAGCAGAATAGGGTCGGGGCAAGAGACCCAGTACTTC. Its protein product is CASRIGSGQETQYF.

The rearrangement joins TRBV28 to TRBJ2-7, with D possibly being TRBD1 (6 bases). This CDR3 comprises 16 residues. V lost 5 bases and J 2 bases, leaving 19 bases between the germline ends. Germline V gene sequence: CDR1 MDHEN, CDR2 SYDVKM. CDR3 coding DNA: TGTGCCAGCAGTCTATCCGGGACAAGCCCTACCTACGAGCAGTACTTC. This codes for CASSLSGTSPTYEQYF. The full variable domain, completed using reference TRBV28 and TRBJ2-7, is DVKVTQSSRYLVKRTGEKVFLECVQDMDHENMFWYRQDPGLGLRLIYFSYDVKMKEKGDIPEGYSVSREKKERFSLILESASTNQTSMYLCASSLSGTSPTYEQYFGPGTRLTVT.

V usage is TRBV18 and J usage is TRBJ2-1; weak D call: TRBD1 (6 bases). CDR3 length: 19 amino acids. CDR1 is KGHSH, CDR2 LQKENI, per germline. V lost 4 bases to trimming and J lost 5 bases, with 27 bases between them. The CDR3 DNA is TGTGCCAGCTCACAACGGACAGACCGGCCGGCCGGGACCAACAATGAGCAGTTCTTC. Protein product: CASSQRTDRPAGTNNEQFF.

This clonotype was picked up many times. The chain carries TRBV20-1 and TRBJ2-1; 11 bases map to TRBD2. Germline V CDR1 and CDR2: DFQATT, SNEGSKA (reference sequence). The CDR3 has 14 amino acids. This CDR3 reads CSAVAGGRYNEQFF. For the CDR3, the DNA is TGCAGCGCTGTAGCGGGGGGGCGTTACAATGAGCAGTTCTTC.

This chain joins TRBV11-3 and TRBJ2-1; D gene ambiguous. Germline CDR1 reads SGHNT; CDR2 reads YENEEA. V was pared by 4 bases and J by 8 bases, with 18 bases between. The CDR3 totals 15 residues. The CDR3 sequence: CASSSLRGGWDEQFF. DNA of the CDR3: TGTGCCAGCAGCTCCCTGCGTGGTGGGTGGGATGAGCAGTTCTTC.

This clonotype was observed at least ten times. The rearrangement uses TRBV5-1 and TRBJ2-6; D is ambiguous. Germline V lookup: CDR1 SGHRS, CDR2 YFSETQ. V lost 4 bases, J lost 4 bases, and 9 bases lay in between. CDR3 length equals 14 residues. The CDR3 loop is CASSPGLGANVLTF. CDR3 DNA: TGCGCCAGCAGCCCTGGGTTAGGGGCCAACGTCCTGACTTTC.

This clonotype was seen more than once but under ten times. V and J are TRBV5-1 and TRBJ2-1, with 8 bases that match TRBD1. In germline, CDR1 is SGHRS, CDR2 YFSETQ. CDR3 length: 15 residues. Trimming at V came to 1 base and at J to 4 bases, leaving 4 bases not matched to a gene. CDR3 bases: TGCGCCAGCAGCTTGTCGGGGACAGGATACAATGAGCAGTTCTTC. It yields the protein CASSLSGTGYNEQFF.

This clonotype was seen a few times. The CDR3: CSGNRGQTSYEQYF. In DNA form, the CDR3 reads TGCAGTGGTAACAGGGGCCAAACTTCCTACGAGCAGTACTTC. The gene calls are TRBV20-1 and TRBJ2-7; 7 bases map to TRBD1. The CDR3 consists of 14 residues. Germline V CDR1 and CDR2: DFQATT, SNEGSKA (reference sequence). The V segment lost 7 bases and the J segment 1 base; nucleotides outside the gene matches: 10.

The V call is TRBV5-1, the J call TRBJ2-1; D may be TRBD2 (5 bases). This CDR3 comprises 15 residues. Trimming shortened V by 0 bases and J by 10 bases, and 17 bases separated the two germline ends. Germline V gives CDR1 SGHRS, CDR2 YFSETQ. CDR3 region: CASSLVGRERGEQFF. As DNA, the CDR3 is TGCGCCAGCAGCTTGGTGGGCCGGGAAAGAGGGGAGCAGTTCTTC. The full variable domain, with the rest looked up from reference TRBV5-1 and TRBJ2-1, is KAGVTQTPRYLIKTRGQQVTLSCSPISGHRSVSWYQQTPGQGLQFLFEYFSETQRNKGNFPGRFSGRQFSNSRSEMNVSTLELGDSALYLCASSLVGRERGEQFFGPGTRLTVL.

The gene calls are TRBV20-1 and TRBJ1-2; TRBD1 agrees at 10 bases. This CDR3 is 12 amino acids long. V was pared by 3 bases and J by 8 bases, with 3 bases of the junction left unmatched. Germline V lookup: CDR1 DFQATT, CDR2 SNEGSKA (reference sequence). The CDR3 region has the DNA TGCAGTGCTAGCGGGACAGGGGTCGGCTACACCTTC. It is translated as CSASGTGVGYTF.

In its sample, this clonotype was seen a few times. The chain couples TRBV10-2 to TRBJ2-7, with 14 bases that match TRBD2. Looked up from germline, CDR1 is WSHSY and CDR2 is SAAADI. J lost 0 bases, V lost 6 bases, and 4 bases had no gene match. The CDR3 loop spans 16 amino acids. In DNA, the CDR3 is TGCGCCAGCAGGAGGGGGACTAGCGGGAGCTCCTACGAGCAGTACTTC. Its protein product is CASRRGTSGSSYEQYF.

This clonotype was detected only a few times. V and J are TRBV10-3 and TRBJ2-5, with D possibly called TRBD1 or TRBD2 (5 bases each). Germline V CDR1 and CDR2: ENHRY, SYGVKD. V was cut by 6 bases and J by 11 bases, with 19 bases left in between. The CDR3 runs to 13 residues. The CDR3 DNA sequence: TGTGCCATCAGAATGGGACCGATTGGGGAGCAGTACTTC. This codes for CAIRMGPIGEQYF.

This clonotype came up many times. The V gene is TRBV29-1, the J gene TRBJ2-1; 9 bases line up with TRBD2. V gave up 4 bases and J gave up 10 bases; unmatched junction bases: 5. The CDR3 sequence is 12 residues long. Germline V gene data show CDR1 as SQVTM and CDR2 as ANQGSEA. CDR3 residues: CSVGRREGEQFF. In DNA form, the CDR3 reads TGCAGCGTTGGGAGGCGGGAGGGGGAGCAGTTCTTC.

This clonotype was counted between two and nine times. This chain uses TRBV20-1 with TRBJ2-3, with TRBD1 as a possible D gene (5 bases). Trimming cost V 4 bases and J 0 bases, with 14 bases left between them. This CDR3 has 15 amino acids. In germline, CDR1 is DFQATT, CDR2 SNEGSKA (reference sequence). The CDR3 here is CSAIDSSTSTDTQYF. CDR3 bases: TGCAGTGCTATTGACAGTTCGACTAGCACAGATACGCAGTATTTT.

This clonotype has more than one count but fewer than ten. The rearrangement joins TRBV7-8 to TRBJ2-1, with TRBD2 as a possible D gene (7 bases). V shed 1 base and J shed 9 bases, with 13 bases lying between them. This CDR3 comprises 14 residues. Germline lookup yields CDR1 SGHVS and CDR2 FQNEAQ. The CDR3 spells CASSLGGGPGEQFF. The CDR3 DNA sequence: TGTGCCAGCAGCTTAGGGGGGGGGCCAGGTGAGCAGTTCTTC.

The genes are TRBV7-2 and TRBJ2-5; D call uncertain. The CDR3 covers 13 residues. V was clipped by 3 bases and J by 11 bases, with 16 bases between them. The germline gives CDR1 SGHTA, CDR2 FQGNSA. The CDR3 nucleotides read TGTGCCAGCAGCTTCTTTGCGAGCAGACCGCAGTACTTC. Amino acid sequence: CASSFFASRPQYF.

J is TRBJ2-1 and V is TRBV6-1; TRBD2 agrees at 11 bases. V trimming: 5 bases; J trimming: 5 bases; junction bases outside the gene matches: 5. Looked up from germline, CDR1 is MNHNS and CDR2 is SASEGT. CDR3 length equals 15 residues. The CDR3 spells CASSFGTSGNNEQFF. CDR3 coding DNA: TGTGCCAGCAGTTTCGGGACTAGCGGAAACAATGAGCAGTTCTTC.

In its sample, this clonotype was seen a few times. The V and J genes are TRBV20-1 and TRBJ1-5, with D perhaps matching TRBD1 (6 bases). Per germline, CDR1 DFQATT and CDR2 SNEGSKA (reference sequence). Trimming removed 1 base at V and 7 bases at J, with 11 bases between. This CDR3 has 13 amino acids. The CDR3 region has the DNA TGCAGTGCTAGAGTGACAGGCGGACAGCCCCAGCATTTT. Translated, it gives CSARVTGGQPQHF.

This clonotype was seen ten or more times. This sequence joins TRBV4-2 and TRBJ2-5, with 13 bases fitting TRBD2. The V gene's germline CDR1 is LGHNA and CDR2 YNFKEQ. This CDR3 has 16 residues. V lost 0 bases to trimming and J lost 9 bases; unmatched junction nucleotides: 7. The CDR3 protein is CASSQDGPTSGGSQYF. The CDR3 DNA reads TGTGCCAGCAGCCAAGATGGTCCGACTAGCGGGGGGTCCCAGTACTTC.

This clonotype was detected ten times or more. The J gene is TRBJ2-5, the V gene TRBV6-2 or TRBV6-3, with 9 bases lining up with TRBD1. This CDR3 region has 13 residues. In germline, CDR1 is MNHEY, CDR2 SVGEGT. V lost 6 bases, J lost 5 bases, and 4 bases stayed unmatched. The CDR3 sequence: CASRGQGPETQYF. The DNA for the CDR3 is TGTGCCAGCAGGGGACAGGGTCCCGAGACCCAGTACTTC.